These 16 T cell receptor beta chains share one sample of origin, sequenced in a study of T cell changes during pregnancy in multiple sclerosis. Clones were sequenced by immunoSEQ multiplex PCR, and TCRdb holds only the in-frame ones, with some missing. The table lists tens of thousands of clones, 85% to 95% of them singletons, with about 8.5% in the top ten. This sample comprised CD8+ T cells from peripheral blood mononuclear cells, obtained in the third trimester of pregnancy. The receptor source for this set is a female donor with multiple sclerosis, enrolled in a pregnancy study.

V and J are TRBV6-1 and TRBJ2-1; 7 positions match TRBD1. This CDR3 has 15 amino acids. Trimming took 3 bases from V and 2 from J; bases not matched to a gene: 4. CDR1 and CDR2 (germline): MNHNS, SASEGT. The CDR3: CASSDGTATYNEQFF. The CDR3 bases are TGTGCCAGCAGTGACGGGACAGCGACCTACAATGAGCAGTTCTTC.

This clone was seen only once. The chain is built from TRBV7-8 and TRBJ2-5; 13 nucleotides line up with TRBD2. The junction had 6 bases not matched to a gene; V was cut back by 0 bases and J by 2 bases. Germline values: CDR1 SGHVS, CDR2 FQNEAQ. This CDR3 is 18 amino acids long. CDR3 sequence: CASSLALAGGPIQETQYF. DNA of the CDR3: TGTGCCAGCAGCTTAGCACTAGCGGGGGGGCCGATTCAAGAGACCCAGTACTTC.

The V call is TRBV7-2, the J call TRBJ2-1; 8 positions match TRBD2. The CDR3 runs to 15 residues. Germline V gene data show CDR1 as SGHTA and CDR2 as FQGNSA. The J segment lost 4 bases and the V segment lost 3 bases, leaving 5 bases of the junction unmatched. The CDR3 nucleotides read TGTGCCAGCAGCTTGGGAGCGGGGGCATACAATGAGCAGTTCTTC. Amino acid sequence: CASSLGAGAYNEQFF. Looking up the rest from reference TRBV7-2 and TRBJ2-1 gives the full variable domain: GAGVSQSPSNKVTEKGKDVELRCDPISGHTALYWYRQSLGQGLEFLIYFQGNSAPDKSGLPSDRFSAERTGGSVSTLTIQRTQQEDSAVYLCASSLGAGAYNEQFFGPGTRLTVL.

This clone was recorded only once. CDR3 region: CASRAGGWEDTQYF. The CDR3 DNA is TGTGCCAGCAGAGCGGGGGGGTGGGAGGATACGCAGTATTTT. V gene TRBV6-5 combines with J gene TRBJ2-3; TRBD2 aligns across 10 bases. Germline V CDR1 and CDR2: MNHEY, SVGAGI. The trim removed 6 bases at V and 6 bases at J, leaving 6 bases unmatched. The CDR3 runs to 14 residues.

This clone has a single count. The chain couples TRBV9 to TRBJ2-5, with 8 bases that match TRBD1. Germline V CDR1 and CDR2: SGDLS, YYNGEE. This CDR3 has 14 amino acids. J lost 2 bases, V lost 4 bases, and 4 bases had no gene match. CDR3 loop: CASSLQGAQETQYF. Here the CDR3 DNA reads TGTGCCAGCAGCCTTCAGGGGGCTCAAGAGACCCAGTACTTC. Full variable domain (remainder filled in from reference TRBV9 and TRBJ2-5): DSGVTQTPKHLITATGQRVTLRCSPRSGDLSVYWYQQSLDQGLQFLIQYYNGEERAKGNILERFSAQQFPDLHSELNLSSLELGDSALYFCASSLQGAQETQYFGPGTRLLVL.

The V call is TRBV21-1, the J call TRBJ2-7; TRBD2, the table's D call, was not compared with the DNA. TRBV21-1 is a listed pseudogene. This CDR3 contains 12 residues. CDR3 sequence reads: CASHSVAHEQYF. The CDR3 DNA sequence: TGTGCCAGTCACTCCGTAGCGCACGAGCAGTACTTC.

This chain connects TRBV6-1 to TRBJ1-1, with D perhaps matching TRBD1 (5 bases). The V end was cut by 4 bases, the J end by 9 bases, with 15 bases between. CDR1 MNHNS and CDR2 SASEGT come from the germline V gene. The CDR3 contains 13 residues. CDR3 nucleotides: TGTGCCAGCAGTGCTCGGGGGGTAACCAAAGCTTTCTTT. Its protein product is CASSARGVTKAFF.

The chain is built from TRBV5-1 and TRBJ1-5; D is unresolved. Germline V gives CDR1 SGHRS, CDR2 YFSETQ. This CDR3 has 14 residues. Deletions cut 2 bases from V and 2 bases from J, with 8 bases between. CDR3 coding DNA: TGCGCCAGCAGCTTAACCACGGGCAATCAGCCCCAGCATTTT. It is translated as CASSLTTGNQPQHF.

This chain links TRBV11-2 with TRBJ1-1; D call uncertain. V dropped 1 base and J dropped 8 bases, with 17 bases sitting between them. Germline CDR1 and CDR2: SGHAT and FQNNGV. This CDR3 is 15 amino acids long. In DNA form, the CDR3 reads TGTGCCAGCAGCTTAGGGACTGGGGTAGATGGGGAAGCTTTCTTT. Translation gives CASSLGTGVDGEAFF.

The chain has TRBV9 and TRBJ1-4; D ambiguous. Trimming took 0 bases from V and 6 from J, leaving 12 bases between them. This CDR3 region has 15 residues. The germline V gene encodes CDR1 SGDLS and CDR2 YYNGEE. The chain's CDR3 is CASSVDSRGDEKLFF. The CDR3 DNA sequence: TGTGCCAGCAGCGTAGACAGCCGGGGTGATGAAAAACTGTTTTTT.

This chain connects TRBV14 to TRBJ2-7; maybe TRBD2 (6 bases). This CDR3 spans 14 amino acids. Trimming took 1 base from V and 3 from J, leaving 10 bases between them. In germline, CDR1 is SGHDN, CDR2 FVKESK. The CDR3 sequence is CASSQGSGYYEQYF. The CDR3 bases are TGTGCCAGCAGCCAAGGGAGCGGGTACTACGAGCAGTACTTC.

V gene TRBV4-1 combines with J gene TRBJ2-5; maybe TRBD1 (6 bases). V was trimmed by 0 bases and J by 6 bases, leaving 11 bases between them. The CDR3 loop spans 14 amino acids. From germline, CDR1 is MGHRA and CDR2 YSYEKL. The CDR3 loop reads CASSQEKDSQTQYF. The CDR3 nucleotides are TGCGCCAGCAGCCAAGAGAAGGACAGCCAGACCCAGTACTTC.

The CDR3, as DNA: TGTGCCAGCAGCGATCTCTCGGAGGGCGCTGAAGCTTTCTTT. This gives the protein CASSDLSEGAEAFF. This sequence joins TRBV7-9 and TRBJ1-1; D ambiguous. Germline CDR1 and CDR2: SEHNR and FQNEAQ (reference sequence). Deletions cut 5 bases from V and 6 bases from J, with 16 bases between. This CDR3 contains 14 residues.

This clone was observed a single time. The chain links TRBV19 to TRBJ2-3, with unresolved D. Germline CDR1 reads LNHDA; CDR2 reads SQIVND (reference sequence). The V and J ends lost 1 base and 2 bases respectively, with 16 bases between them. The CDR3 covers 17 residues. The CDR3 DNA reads TGTGCCAGTAGTATAGTCCCCCCTAACCAATACACAGATACGCAGTATTTT. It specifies CASSIVPPNQYTDTQYF.

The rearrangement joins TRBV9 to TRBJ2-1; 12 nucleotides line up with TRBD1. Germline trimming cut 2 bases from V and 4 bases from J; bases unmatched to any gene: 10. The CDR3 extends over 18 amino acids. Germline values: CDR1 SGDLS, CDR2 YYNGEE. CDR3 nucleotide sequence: TGTGCCAGCAGCGTGTGGGAGTTGGGACAGGGGGCTTACAATGAGCAGTTCTTC. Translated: CASSVWELGQGAYNEQFF.

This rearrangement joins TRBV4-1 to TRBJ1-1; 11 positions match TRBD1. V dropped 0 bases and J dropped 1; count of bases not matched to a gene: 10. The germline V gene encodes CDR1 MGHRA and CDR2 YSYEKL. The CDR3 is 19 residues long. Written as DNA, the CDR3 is TGCGCCAGCAGCCAAGAGTACTATCGGACAGGGGGCGGGAACACTGAAGCTTTCTTT. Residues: CASSQEYYRTGGGNTEAFF.